These T cell receptor beta chains were read from a single sample in a study of radiotherapy plus CTLA-4 blockade in lung cancer. Sequencing was performed with immunoSEQ multiplex PCR; in TCRdb, only in-frame clones are kept and a portion is missing. The table has about 80,000 clones, around 79% seen once. Sequenced here: peripheral blood, sampled from a patient treated with radiotherapy plus ipilimumab. The receptors originated from a human donor with non-small cell lung cancer whose response to radiotherapy plus ipilimumab could not be evaluated. Some clones in this sample may be carry-over from other donors' samples. CDR3s include the opening cysteine and the closing phenylalanine or tryptophan. The D gene is left open where the match is weak. Size is omitted from some rows. Given values are once, few, many or a class for expanded clones.

>TRBV6-1|.|.|TRBJ1-2
CASSEILPGDHGYTF
TGTGCCAGCAGTGAAATACTCCCAGGGGACCATGGCTACACCTTC
>TRBV28|.|.|TRBJ2-6
CASSFSTGANVLTF
TGTGCCAGCAGTTTTAGTACTGGGGCCAACGTCCTGACTTTC
>TRBV29-1|.|TRBD1|TRBJ1-2
CSVGGQGSGYTF
TGCAGCGTTGGTGGACAGGGGTCTGGCTACACCTTC
>TRBV5-6|.|.|TRBJ1-2
CASSLWADSGYTF
TGTGCCAGCAGCTTGTGGGCAGATAGTGGCTACACCTTC
>TRBV11-2|.|TRBD1|TRBJ1-2
CASSSFDRGDYGYTF
TGTGCCAGCAGCTCCTTTGACAGGGGAGACTATGGCTACACCTTC
>TRBV5-6|few|TRBD1|TRBJ2-7
CASSTDRYEQYF
TGTGCCAGCAGTACGGACAGGTACGAGCAGTACTTC
>TRBV12-2|.|.|TRBJ1-1
CASRLQQTGVNTEAFF
TGTGCAAGTCGCCTCCAGCAGACAGGGGTAAACACTGAAGCTTTCTTT
>TRBV2|.|TRBD1|TRBJ1-2
CASSRDRANYGYTF
TGTGCCAGCTCCCGGGACAGAGCTAACTATGGCTACACCTTC
>TRBV7-2|.|TRBD2|TRBJ2-3
CASSPVGGGRDTQYF
TGTGCCAGCAGCCCCGTGGGCGGGGGGAGGGATACGCAGTATTTT
>TRBV9|.|TRBD2|TRBJ2-1
CASSVGLAGSSYNEQFF
TGTGCCAGCAGCGTAGGTTTAGCGGGGAGCTCCTACAATGAGCAGTTCTTC
>TRBV5-4|.|TRBD2|TRBJ2-5
CASRPGPSGGAQETQYF
TGTGCCAGCAGACCTGGCCCCAGCGGGGGGGCCCAAGAGACCCAGTACTTC
>TRBV6-6|.|TRBD1|TRBJ1-1
CASSSTGVNTEAFF
TGTGCCAGCAGTTCCACAGGGGTGAACACTGAAGCTTTCTTT
>TRBV28|once|TRBD1|TRBJ1-5
CASSLWGTGNNQPQHF
TGTGCCAGCAGTTTATGGGGGACAGGAAACAATCAGCCCCAGCATTTT
>TRBV18|.|.|TRBJ1-6
CASSPLQVSYNSPLHF
TGTGCCAGCTCACCACTACAGGTATCCTATAATTCACCCCTCCACTTT
>TRBV19|.|TRBD2|TRBJ2-1
CASRTSGGNEQFF
TGTGCCAGTAGGACTAGCGGGGGGAATGAGCAGTTCTTC
>TRBV5-1|.|.|TRBJ1-4
CASSSTGIPTNEKLFF
TGCGCCAGCAGCTCTACAGGGATCCCAACTAATGAAAAACTGTTTTTT
>TRBV4-3|.|TRBD1|TRBJ2-1
CASSLFWDREYNEQFF
TGCGCCAGCAGCCTTTTCTGGGACAGAGAGTACAATGAGCAGTTCTTC
>TRBV6-5|.|.|TRBJ1-2
CASSELDRGYGYTF
TGTGCCAGCAGTGAGCTGGACAGAGGTTATGGCTACACCTTC
>TRBV7-9|once|.|TRBJ2-2
CASSQRTDPGELFF
TGTGCCAGCAGCCAGCGGACAGACCCCGGGGAGCTGTTTTTT
>TRBV5-4|.|.|TRBJ1-4
CASGVGGFGTNEKLFF
TGTGCCAGCGGGGTAGGGGGTTTCGGAACTAATGAAAAACTGTTTTTT
>TRBV28|.|TRBD1|TRBJ1-1
CASSLAGGAGAFF
TGTGCCAGCAGTTTAGCAGGGGGCGCAGGAGCTTTCTTT
>TRBV18|.|.|TRBJ2-3
CASSPSRDKATQYF
TGTGCCAGCTCACCTTCCCGGGACAAGGCTACGCAGTATTTT
>TRBV19|.|TRBD1|TRBJ1-1
CASSARDRTPFEAFF
TGTGCCAGCTCGGCCCGGGACAGGACCCCTTTTGAAGCTTTCTTT
>TRBV7-3|.|.|TRBJ1-1
CASREGRGTEAFF
TGTGCCAGCAGGGAAGGGAGGGGCACTGAAGCTTTCTTT
>TRBV21-1|few|.|TRBJ2-1
CASSADQGGSYNEQFF
TGTGCCAGCAGCGCCGATCAGGGGGGTTCCTACAATGAGCAGTTCTTC
>TRBV27|.|.|TRBJ1-5
CASSPYRGNQPQHF
TGTGCCAGCAGTCCCTACCGGGGGAATCAGCCCCAGCATTTT
>TRBV5-6|.|.|TRBJ1-5
CASSLGQSNQPQHF
TGTGCCAGCAGCTTGGGCCAGTCCAATCAGCCCCAGCATTTT
>TRBV5-4|.|.|TRBJ1-1
CASSPPNSNTEAFF
TGTGCCAGCAGCCCCCCAAATTCGAACACTGAAGCTTTCTTT
>TRBV4-3|.|.|TRBJ2-1
CASSQDQGRQFF
TGCGCCAGCAGCCAAGATCAGGGAAGGCAGTTCTTC
>TRBV7-2|.|.|TRBJ2-7
CASSTGTQSEQYF
TGTGCCAGCAGCACAGGGACCCAAAGCGAGCAGTACTTC
>TRBV7-2|.|.|TRBJ1-5
CASSLPGDQPQHF
TGTGCCAGCAGCTTACCGGGGGATCAGCCCCAGCATTTT
>TRBV29-1|.|.|TRBJ2-1
CSVEEGHWEQFF
TGCAGCGTTGAGGAGGGCCATTGGGAGCAGTTCTTC
>TRBV5-1|once|TRBD2|TRBJ2-1
CASSLERGGSYNEQFF
TGCGCCAGCAGCTTGGAGCGGGGGGGTTCCTACAATGAGCAGTTCTTC
>TRBV4-3|.|TRBD1|TRBJ2-7
CASSQDQGTGISYEQYF
TGCGCCAGCAGCCAAGACCAGGGGACAGGGATCTCCTACGAGCAGTACTTC
>TRBV21-1|.|.|TRBJ1-3
CASSKESGERPRGNTIYF
TGTGCCAGCAGCAAAGAATCAGGGGAACGCCCGAGGGGAAACACCATATATTTT
>TRBV7-2|.|TRBD1|TRBJ1-1
CASSLSRQGANTEAFF
TGTGCCAGCAGCTTATCCCGACAGGGGGCGAACACTGAAGCTTTCTTT
>TRBV19|.|TRBD2|TRBJ2-7
CASSMGLANYEQYF
TGTGCCAGTAGTATGGGACTAGCGAACTACGAGCAGTACTTC
>TRBV19|many|TRBD1|TRBJ2-1
CASSIGSLGQGRLNEQFF
TGTGCCAGTAGTATAGGATCCTTGGGACAGGGGAGGTTGAATGAGCAGTTCTTC
>TRBV6-5|.|.|TRBJ2-7
CASSEPAYEQYF
TGTGCCAGCAGTGAACCAGCCTACGAGCAGTACTTC
>TRBV5-1|.|.|TRBJ1-3
CASSLRGSQENTIYF
TGCGCCAGCAGCTTGAGGGGATCCCAAGAAAACACCATATATTTT
>TRBV4-3|.|.|TRBJ2-7
CASSLSSGAAYEQYF
TGCGCCAGCAGCCTCAGCTCAGGGGCGGCCTACGAGCAGTACTTC
>TRBV6-1|.|TRBD1|TRBJ1-4
CASSGRDRGNEKLFF
TGTGCCAGCAGTGGGCGGGACAGGGGGAATGAAAAACTGTTTTTT
>TRBV5-4|.|TRBD1|TRBJ1-2
CASSLATGNYGYTF
TGTGCCAGCAGCTTGGCGACAGGGAACTATGGCTACACCTTC
>TRBV19|.|.|TRBJ2-2
CASSIVRGMGTGELFF
TGTGCCAGTAGTATAGTCAGGGGTATGGGCACCGGGGAGCTGTTTTTT
>TRBV5-1|few|TRBD1|TRBJ2-1
CASSLDRGPYNEQFF
TGCGCCAGCAGCTTGGACAGGGGGCCTTACAATGAGCAGTTCTTC
>TRBV4-3|.|TRBD2|TRBJ2-6
CASSQDPASGGLSGANVLTF
TGCGCCAGCAGCCAAGATCCTGCTAGCGGGGGACTTTCTGGGGCCAACGTCCTGACTTTC